A selection of T cell receptor beta chains follows, all from one sample in a study of beta chain features in type 1 diabetes. The data were produced by immunoSEQ multiplex PCR, yet TCRdb's version contains in-frame clones alone and is incomplete. This table holds around 50,000 clones, roughly 40% found once. The sequenced sample consisted of stem cell memory CD4+ T cells from blood. These receptors were obtained from a man aged 30 to 45 with type 1 diabetes. Both conserved end residues are part of each CDR3. A D gene is named only where the DNA matches it firmly. Clone size is given for some rows only: seen once, a few or many times, or a class if the clone is expanded.

clone size: .
D gene: .
V gene: TRBV7-2
J gene: TRBJ1-4
CDR3 protein: CASSFTGTTNEKLFF
CDR3 DNA: TGTGCCAGCAGCTTCACAGGGACAACTAATGAAAAACTGTTTTTT

clone size: few
D gene: .
V gene: TRBV7-2
J gene: TRBJ1-1
CDR3 protein: CASSLAGAEAFF
CDR3 DNA: TGTGCCAGCAGCTTAGCGGGGGCGGAAGCTTTCTTT

clone size: .
D gene: .
V gene: TRBV18
J gene: TRBJ1-1
CDR3 protein: CASSRGNPMNTEAFF
CDR3 DNA: TGTGCCAGCTCCCGGGGAAATCCGATGAACACTGAAGCTTTCTTT

clone size: .
D gene: .
V gene: TRBV5-1
J gene: TRBJ2-7
CDR3 protein: CASSLVAGSTYEQYF
CDR3 DNA: TGCGCCAGCAGCTTGGTCGCGGGGTCGACCTACGAGCAGTACTTC

clone size: .
D gene: .
V gene: TRBV9
J gene: TRBJ2-2
CDR3 protein: CASSPLLAGELFF
CDR3 DNA: TGTGCCAGCAGCCCTCTACTAGCCGGGGAGCTGTTTTTT

clone size: .
D gene: .
V gene: TRBV2
J gene: TRBJ2-3
CDR3 protein: CASNRLATLGNTQYF
CDR3 DNA: TGTGCCAGCAATCGGCTAGCCACCCTAGGTAATACGCAGTATTTT

clone size: .
D gene: .
V gene: TRBV7-9
J gene: TRBJ1-2
CDR3 protein: CASSLIARGDYGYTF
CDR3 DNA: TGTGCCAGCAGCTTAATAGCCAGGGGCGACTATGGCTACACCTTC

clone size: .
D gene: TRBD2
V gene: TRBV19
J gene: TRBJ2-3
CDR3 protein: CASSSSRREGRDTQYF
CDR3 DNA: TGTGCCAGTAGTTCTTCAAGGCGGGAGGGCCGGGATACGCAGTATTTT

clone size: .
D gene: TRBD2
V gene: TRBV7-8
J gene: TRBJ2-7
CDR3 protein: CASSFPSGYSYEQYF
CDR3 DNA: TGTGCCAGCAGCTTTCCTAGCGGGTACTCCTACGAGCAGTACTTC

clone size: few
D gene: TRBD1
V gene: TRBV29-1
J gene: TRBJ2-7
CDR3 protein: CSVAQGLNYEQYF
CDR3 DNA: TGCAGCGTTGCACAGGGGCTAAACTACGAGCAGTACTTC

clone size: few
D gene: .
V gene: TRBV7-9
J gene: TRBJ2-1
CDR3 protein: CASSLELSYNEQFF
CDR3 DNA: TGTGCCAGCAGCTTAGAACTATCCTACAATGAGCAGTTCTTC

clone size: .
D gene: .
V gene: TRBV27
J gene: TRBJ1-2
CDR3 protein: CASSSRMGAYGYTF
CDR3 DNA: TGTGCCAGCAGTTCTCGTATGGGGGCATATGGCTACACCTTC

clone size: .
D gene: TRBD2
V gene: TRBV6-6
J gene: TRBJ2-1
CDR3 protein: CASRYTSGALNEQFF
CDR3 DNA: TGTGCCAGCAGGTATACTAGCGGGGCTTTGAATGAGCAGTTCTTC

clone size: few
D gene: TRBD1
V gene: TRBV29-1
J gene: TRBJ2-1
CDR3 protein: CSVEGTGGGYNEQFF
CDR3 DNA: TGCAGCGTTGAAGGGACAGGGGGCGGCTACAATGAGCAGTTCTTC

clone size: .
D gene: TRBD1
V gene: TRBV27
J gene: TRBJ2-7
CDR3 protein: CASSLFGTGAYEQYF
CDR3 DNA: TGTGCCAGCAGTTTATTTGGGACAGGGGCCTACGAGCAGTACTTC

clone size: few
D gene: .
V gene: TRBV9
J gene: TRBJ2-7
CDR3 protein: CATHGGPYEQYF
CDR3 DNA: TGTGCCACCCACGGGGGGCCCTACGAGCAGTACTTC

clone size: .
D gene: TRBD1
V gene: TRBV7-9
J gene: TRBJ1-1
CDR3 protein: CASSRPDRGNTEAFF
CDR3 DNA: TGTGCCAGCAGCCGCCCGGACAGGGGGAACACTGAAGCTTTCTTT

clone size: .
D gene: .
V gene: TRBV2
J gene: TRBJ2-7
CDR3 protein: CASSSLPRSEQYF
CDR3 DNA: TGTGCCAGCAGCTCTCTACCAAGGAGCGAGCAGTACTTC

clone size: .
D gene: TRBD2
V gene: TRBV5-1
J gene: TRBJ2-7
CDR3 protein: CASSLGTSGYEQYF
CDR3 DNA: TGCGCCAGCAGCTTGGGGACTAGCGGCTACGAGCAGTACTTC

clone size: few
D gene: .
V gene: TRBV7-2
J gene: TRBJ1-5
CDR3 protein: CASSLVPGFNQPQHF
CDR3 DNA: TGTGCCAGCAGCTTAGTACCAGGGTTCAATCAGCCCCAGCATTTT

clone size: few
D gene: TRBD1
V gene: TRBV9
J gene: TRBJ2-1
CDR3 protein: CASSVGSGTGPSYNEQFF
CDR3 DNA: TGTGCCAGCAGCGTAGGTTCCGGGACAGGGCCCTCCTACAATGAGCAGTTCTTC

clone size: .
D gene: TRBD1
V gene: TRBV10-3
J gene: TRBJ1-5
CDR3 protein: CAISPRNPGQGSQPQHF
CDR3 DNA: TGTGCCATCAGTCCCCGTAACCCGGGACAGGGCAGTCAGCCCCAGCATTTT

clone size: .
D gene: .
V gene: TRBV5-1
J gene: TRBJ1-1
CDR3 protein: CASSWGQNTEAFF
CDR3 DNA: TGCGCCAGCAGCTGGGGGCAGAACACTGAAGCTTTCTTT

clone size: .
D gene: TRBD1
V gene: TRBV28
J gene: TRBJ2-1
CDR3 protein: CASSLWDRGNEQFF
CDR3 DNA: TGTGCCAGCAGTTTATGGGACAGGGGAAATGAGCAGTTCTTC

clone size: few
D gene: .
V gene: TRBV6-6
J gene: TRBJ2-2
CDR3 protein: CASSYLAGAGELFF
CDR3 DNA: TGTGCCAGCAGTTACCTGGCAGGGGCCGGGGAGCTGTTTTTT

clone size: few
D gene: TRBD1
V gene: TRBV28
J gene: TRBJ1-4
CDR3 protein: CASSIPGQRNEKLFF
CDR3 DNA: TGTGCCAGCAGTATCCCGGGACAGAGGAATGAAAAACTGTTTTTT

clone size: few
D gene: TRBD1
V gene: TRBV4-2
J gene: TRBJ1-5
CDR3 protein: CASSRGTGSNQPQHF
CDR3 DNA: TGTGCCAGCAGCCGAGGGACAGGATCAAATCAGCCCCAGCATTTT